The T cell receptor beta chain described here comes from a study of T cells in Graves' hyperthyroidism and ophthalmopathy. Study results and caveats: Appearing also in blood were most of the thyroid clonotypes expanded above 0.001.

In its sample, this clonotype was seen many times. Its antigen is unidentified. Trimming at V came to 10 bases and at J to 2 bases, leaving 6 bases not matched to a gene. This CDR3 is 13 amino acids long. Germline assignment: CDR1 ENHRY and CDR2 SYGVKD. RNA transcripts yielded amplified TCR beta CDR3 regions. A set of HTBI primers served as the primers for a first-round RT-PCR of the TCR CDR3. TCRdb called the multiplex PCR reads again in MiXCR, with one record for every CDR3 protein. The sample carries more than 550,000 distinct CDR3 sequences, roughly 46% recorded once. Lactation, pregnancy, other autoimmune disease or uncontrolled infection led to exclusion of patients.

This chain uses TRBV10-3 with TRBJ1-1, with 8 positions matching TRBD1. This TCR was recovered from an adult man with Graves' disease, either hyperthyroidism or ophthalmopathy (not recorded which). Material: peripheral blood or thyroid tissue (not recorded which). The CDR3 DNA follows: TGTGCCAGCAAAGGGACAGGTAACACTGAAGCTTTCTTT. It yields the protein CASKGTGNTEAFF.